This paragraph reports one TCR beta chain. Its specificity is not known. Before being chosen for sequencing, patients had shown CD8+CD57+ cell expansion by flow cytometry. Patients were therapy-naive when their blood was sampled. The data belong to a study of CD8+CD57+ T cells in acquired aplastic anemia. About the research overall: Yields of DNA that came from sorted CD4+ and CD8+ cells averaged roughly 3.2 ug.

CDR3 length equals 15 residues. V was pared by 0 bases and J by 13 bases, with 21 bases between. CDR1 and CDR2 (germline): SGHTA, FQGNSA. Study-level results: Patients did not significantly differ from controls in CD8+ Simpson's diversity. Found in both controls and patients were twenty-nine CD8+ CDR3 sequences.

Genomic DNA served as template for TCR beta VDJ and CDR3 profiling. TCRdb fed the reads into MiXCR, producing one record per CDR3 protein. The data contain 200,000 to 300,000 distinct CDR3 sequences, 82% of them singletons. The V gene is TRBV7-2, the J gene TRBJ1-1; D is possibly TRBD1 (6 bases). The source material was sorted CD4+, CD8+, or CD8+CD57+ T cells (not recorded which) from PBMCs. The clonotype comes from a human donor with aplastic anemia. The CDR3: CASSLAGRGSTQDFF. The CDR3 DNA is TGTGCCAGCAGCTTAGCGGGGAGGGGGAGTACGCAAGATTTCTTT. The full variable domain, in which reference TRBV7-2 and TRBJ1-1 provide the parts outside the CDR3, is GAGVSQSPSNKVTEKGKDVELRCDPISGHTALYWYRQSLGQGLEFLIYFQGNSAPDKSGLPSDRFSAERTGGSVSTLTIQRTQQEDSAVYLCASSLAGRGSTQDFFGQGTRLTVV.